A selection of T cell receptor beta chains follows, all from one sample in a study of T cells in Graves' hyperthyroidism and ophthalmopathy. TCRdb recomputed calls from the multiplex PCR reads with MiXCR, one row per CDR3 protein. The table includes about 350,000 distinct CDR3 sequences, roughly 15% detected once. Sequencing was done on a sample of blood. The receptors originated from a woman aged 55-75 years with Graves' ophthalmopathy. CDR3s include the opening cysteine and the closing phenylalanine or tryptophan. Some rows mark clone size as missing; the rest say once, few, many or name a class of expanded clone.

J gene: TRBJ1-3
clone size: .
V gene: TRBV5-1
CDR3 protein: CASSLEGREGNTIYF

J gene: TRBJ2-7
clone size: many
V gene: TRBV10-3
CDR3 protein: CAISESGLAGHYEQYF

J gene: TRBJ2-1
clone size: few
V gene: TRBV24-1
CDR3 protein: CATSDRAANNEQFF

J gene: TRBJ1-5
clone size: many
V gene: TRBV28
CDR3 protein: CAGSQVNQPQHF

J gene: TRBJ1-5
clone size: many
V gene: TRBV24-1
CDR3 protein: CATSRGSNQPQHF

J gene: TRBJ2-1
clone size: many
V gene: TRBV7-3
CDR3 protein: CASSLRAGGSLNEQFF

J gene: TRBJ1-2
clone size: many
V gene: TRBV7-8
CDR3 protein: CASSSEQGNGYTF

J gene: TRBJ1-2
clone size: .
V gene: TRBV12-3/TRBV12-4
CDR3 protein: CASSFLRGVYGYTF

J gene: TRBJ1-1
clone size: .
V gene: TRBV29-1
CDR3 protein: CSVSGTENTEAFF

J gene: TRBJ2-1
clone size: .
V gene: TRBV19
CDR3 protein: CASSILSGRGNEQFF

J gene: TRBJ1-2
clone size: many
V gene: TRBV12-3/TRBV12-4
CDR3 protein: CASSPGRKRVYGYTF

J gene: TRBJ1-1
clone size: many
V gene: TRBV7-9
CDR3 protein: CASSPLGTLNTEAFF

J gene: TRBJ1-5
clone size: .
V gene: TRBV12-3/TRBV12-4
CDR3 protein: CASSFGRAYNQPQHF

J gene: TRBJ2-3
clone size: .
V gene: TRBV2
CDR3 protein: CASRPGTSGADTQYF

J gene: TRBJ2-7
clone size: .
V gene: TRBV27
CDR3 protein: CASSNQDRVHEQYF

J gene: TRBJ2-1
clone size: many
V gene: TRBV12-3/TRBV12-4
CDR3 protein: CASSFRTGLNEQFF

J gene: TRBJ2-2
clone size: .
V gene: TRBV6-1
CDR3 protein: CASRRGSDGRWGELFF